The clone carrying this T cell receptor (beta chain) was picked up one time. Its specificity is not known. This record comes from a study of CD4 T cells in relation to SARS-CoV-2 and coronaviruses. Study context: The restricting HLA molecule for shared crossreactive spike epitopes was mapped.

Assay used: immunoSEQ multiplex PCR; TCRdb lists only in-frame clones, some missing. The sample contains roughly 25,000 clones, around 76% of which appear only once. V shed 7 bases, J shed 8 bases, and the junction held 14 bases outside the gene matches. Germline loops: CDR1 SQVTM, CDR2 ANQGSEA. The CDR3 has 15 amino acids. CD4+ T cells from unexposed donors were obtained before the COVID-19 pandemic (2011-2018). The cells were cultured for around ten days before CD4+ T cells were isolated. The clonotype was recovered from a human donor in good health. V is TRBV29-1 and J is TRBJ1-4, with 9 bases aligning to TRBD1. What was sequenced was CD4+ T cells from PBMCs, cultured in vitro. The DNA of the CDR3 is TGCAGCGCCGCCGGGGGGGGGACAGGGAACGAAAAACTGTTTTTT. Its protein is CSAAGGGTGNEKLFF.